Sequencing of this T cell receptor beta chain was carried out in a study of cytomegalovirus exposure and HLA in healthy donors (dated by TCRdb to about 2017). Regarding the complete study: In an earlier analysis of under 750 of the donors, 276 Gb of sequence data and roughly 100 million unique TCR beta sequences from approximately 180 million T cells were reported. Donor age, sex, ethnicity and CMV serostatus were compiled alongside the repertoire data. Of the roughly 400 genotyped donors, 81% were placed in the genetic ancestry cluster associated with self-reported Caucasian donors. The study used immunosequencing to profile the T cell repertoires of more than 650 subjects and linked those repertoires to cytomegalovirus serostatus. An early release that covered fewer than 800 HLA-typed donors contained 300 to 350 gigabases of sequencing data and tens of millions of unique TCR sequences. Roughly 5 DR-DQ haplotypes were handled as single units for association and clustering, since linkage in the cohort was strong. In a later analysis, previously published TCR beta repertoires from 550 to 700 donors were re-analyzed and high-resolution HLA genotyping was added so that TCR occurrence patterns could be studied. The number of donors typed differed by locus, with about 629-640 for A, B, C, DRB1 and DQB1, around 560 for DQA1, nearly 610 for DPA1, and around 430 for DPB1. The study was designed to test whether signatures of past pathogen exposure could be identified by cataloging public T cell receptors. HLA typing included class I and class II loci at four-digit resolution. Every discovery cohort repertoire had been produced on one sequencing platform. Rather than drawing on any new phenotypic data, the later analysis identified candidate immune exposures from TCR beta sequences and the way those sequences occurred across donors. Among some 400 genotyped donors of the cohort, an average of around 220,000 unique TCR beta nucleotide sequences was sequenced per donor, of which roughly 18% were non-productive. A later genetic analysis used genome-wide SNP genotypes for about 60% of the roughly 700 donors, treating that subset as a discovery cohort. To predict cytomegalovirus infection status, the study brought together high-throughput TCR immunosequencing, statistical association of individual TCRs with disease status, and machine learning. Along with the roughly 710-subject first cohort, a separate validation cohort of over 90 different subjects was used. In an earlier analysis of around 540 of the donors, high-throughput TCR beta sequencing was used to judge whether each TCR beta V gene segment behaved as functional or pseudogenic.

What the research found in general, with its limitations: The 87-base-pair reads could not distinguish some IMGT-functional V segments, including TRBV6-2 and TRBV6-3, so those segments were excluded. Fewer than 20 rarely observed V segments, including chromosome 9 orphons, were excluded from the earlier analysis of several hundred of the donors because counts were too low. A few of the identified cytomegalovirus-associated TCR beta chains were confirmed in vitro to be specific for cytomegalovirus antigens. Linkage disequilibrium might explain the correlated functional status among segregating V segments, but an unknown experimental factor could not be ruled out. Compared with equally common non-associated chains, HLA-associated TCR beta chains in a later analysis were more clonally expanded and had lower generation probabilities. A later genetic analysis associated a missense DCLRE1C variant with V-gene and J-gene trimming of TCR beta chains, and an independent cohort replicated the association. In a later analysis, most CMV-associated TCR beta chains were found to appear HLA-restricted, with HLA associations seemingly driven largely by CMV exposure. Because HLA typing was missing for some donors at each locus, association tests included only the typed subset. The only immune exposure information available for the cohort was CMV serostatus. According to a later analysis, parvovirus B19, influenza, CMV and Epstein-Barr virus appeared linked to several top co-occurrence clusters. Most TCR sequences were seen in very few donors, while some public TCRs were found in many individuals. A later genetic analysis reported fewer N-insertions in productive TCRs among donors in an Asian-associated ancestry cluster than the 666-donor mean. Assigning TCR associations to individual alleles was difficult when HLA alleles, especially DR and DQ, strongly co-occurred. In an earlier analysis of some 640 of the donors, most TCR beta V segments were observed in productive rearrangements about 90% or about 30% of the time, broadly matching IMGT annotations. In this cohort, only TCR beta chains were sequenced, and detectable features were limited by the absence of alpha or paired-chain data. The presence/absence analyses assumed that sequencing depth was roughly uniform across donors, and that assumption may not be true. Cytomegalovirus status was reported to be diagnosed by the classifier with high specificity and sensitivity in both the original and validation cohorts. The study gave a list of under 200 TCR beta chains associated with cytomegalovirus. It was suggested by the authors that the approach could potentially be generalized to other disease states and immunological phenotypes. A further reported finding was that TCR beta sequences accurately predicted the HLA-A and HLA-B alleles for most subjects in the first cohort. According to a later analysis, TCR association rates differed among HLA loci, with DRB1 alleles showing the most associated TCRs and HLA-C alleles showing the fewest. A later analysis associated 15,000 or so TCR beta sequences with specific HLA alleles at a false discovery rate of 0.05. A group of highly shared sequence variants was considered likely to be a technical artifact of the sequencing pipeline.

Library method: the immunoSEQ multiplex PCR assay. For the multiplex PCR, a mixture combining 60 forward primers for TCR Vbeta segments and 13 reverse primers for TCR Jbeta segments was used. Amplification of the CDR3 region of rearranged TCR beta genes was performed with a multiplex PCR assay on genomic DNA. Amplified TCR beta libraries were sequenced as 87-base-pair reads on the Illumina HiSeq System. In the original analysis: A later analysis tallied roughly 76 million unique TCR beta chains across the 666 repertoires, and around 9.9 million of those chains were shared by two or more donors. To remove PCR and sequencing errors, raw reads were error-corrected and collapsed into unique sequences using a nearest-neighbor algorithm that merged closely related sequences. To assign V, D and J gene segments, CDR3 sequences were aligned to IMGT reference sequences. For a sequence to be retained, at least a six-nucleotide match to both a V gene segment and a J gene segment was required. Rearrangements were classified as productive when the CDR3 lacked stop codons and remained in frame with V and J, and all other rearrangements were classified as non-productive. Following IMGT convention, CDR3 was defined as the stretch from the second conserved V-encoded cysteine to the conserved J-encoded phenylalanine. The earlier analysis of approximately 500 of the donors excluded sequences that lacked an unambiguous match to a single V gene segment. In an earlier analysis of approximately 500 of the donors, a V segment was called functional when productive rearrangements were above 56.7%, and segregating when the standard deviation between donors exceeded 5%. To diagnose cytomegalovirus status from the catalog of TCR beta chain sequences, a statistical classification framework was built. V and J gene assignment, in a later analysis, came from comparing TCR nucleotide sequences with IMGT/GENE-DB human TR gene sequences. A later analysis assigned CDR3 sequences and most-parsimonious VDJ recombination scenarios with the TCRdist pipeline. In a later analysis, each TCR beta chain was defined by its CDR3 amino acid sequence together with its V-gene family, and reads without a unique V-gene family were excluded. In a later analysis, several hundred highly shared, low-generation-probability nucleotide sequences were removed to address suspected cross-contamination and a sequencing artifact. In a later analysis, a clonal expansion index was calculated for each public chain from normalized within-repertoire ranks of inferred template counts. A later analysis computed generation probabilities with a VDJ recombination model fitted to out-of-frame rearrangements, and checked the results against IGoR. In a later analysis, TCR-TCR, TCR-HLA and TCR-CMV co-occurrence was scored with hypergeometric tests, and a repertoire-size bias correction was applied to TCR pairs. To estimate false discovery rates, a later analysis permuted the HLA or CMV assignments 20 times. In a later analysis, co-occurring TCRs were grouped using DBSCAN, with TCRdist sequence similarity added in when clustering inside HLA-allele-positive subsets. For co-occurrence clustering, repertoires with fewer than 30,000 or more than 120,000 public chains were excluded, along with roughly 5 repertoires with anomalous nucleotide sharing. What TCRdb holds here is the immuneACCESS table cut down to in-frame rearrangements. Part of the clones is not present; checked against another copy, under half of the missing clones reflect an unresolved V gene, and the others are unexplained. V, J and clone size reflect that table, while D and trimming were determined from the DNA. For this sample the table gives about 92,000 clones, of which roughly 71% were detected only once. 2.5% to 3% of the sample comes from the top ten.

The cohort consisted of some 670 healthy bone marrow donors. At the time of sampling, every cohort member was nominally healthy, though immune exposures that went unrecorded were likely present. The donor was CMV seronegative and was included in the group of about 400 seronegative cohort members. Each donor provided a peripheral blood sample, and peripheral blood mononuclear cells were used for TCR beta sequencing. Genomic DNA extraction from the blood cell samples was performed with the Qiagen DNeasy Blood Extraction Kit. Counted from cysteine to phenylalanine, this CDR3 has 15 amino acids. Only the CDR3 region is kept as DNA, spanning 45 bases read in frame from base 1. CDR1 and CDR2 were assigned from the germline V gene as SGHRS and YFSETQ. V trim: 5 bases; J trim: 11 bases; unmatched bases: 18. Note on this clone: Which antigen it targets is not known. Base qualities were left out, and no much larger clone turns up one base away.

The material sequenced was PBMCs. The receptor was derived from a man aged 50 or older in good health and CMV-seronegative. The chain couples TRBV5-1 to TRBJ2-5, and TRBD1 matches 7 of the central bases. CDR3 region: CASRPRDSALTEQYF. The sequence in DNA is TGCGCCAGCAGGCCCCGGGACAGCGCTTTGACTGAGCAGTACTTC. Reference TRBV5-1 and TRBJ2-5 proteins supply the regions before and after the CDR3; the full variable domain is: KAGVTQTPRYLIKTRGQQVTLSCSPISGHRSVSWYQQTPGQGLQFLFEYFSETQRNKGNFPGRFSGRQFSNSRSEMNVSTLELGDSALYLCASRPRDSALTEQYFGPGTRLLVL.